The 6 T cell receptor beta chains below all came from one sample that was sequenced in a study of CXCR3-negative and CXCR3-positive naive CD8 T cells. Study results and caveats: CXCR3-positive naive cells had more hydrophobic TRB CDR3s than CXCR3-negative naive cells.

Their specific antigens are unknown. Via 5' RACE with UMI labels, TRB cDNA libraries were prepared. TCRdb reanalyzed the 5' RACE reads and collapses them to one entry per CDR3 protein, without DNA. The sample holds around 61,000 distinct CDR3 sequences. What was sequenced was naive CXCR3+ CD8+ T cells from blood. Subset of the sample: CD45RO-CCR7+CD27+CD95- naive CD8+ T cells expressing CXCR3 (TNR3+). These receptors came from a human donor in good health. Some clones in this sample may be carry-over from other donors' samples.

The chain combines TRBV12-3 or TRBV12-4 with TRBJ2-1; the D gene TCRdb calls, TRBD2, cannot be checked with no DNA. The CDR3 is 14 amino acids. The CDR3: CASSGGLAPDEQFF.

The genes are TRBV7-9 and TRBJ2-1. In germline, CDR1 is SEHNR, CDR2 FQNEAQ (reference sequence). The CDR3 contains 12 residues. This CDR3 reads CASSLEDNEQFF. Combining the CDR3 with reference TRBV7-9 and TRBJ2-1 gives the whole variable domain DTGVSQNPRHKITKRGQNVTFRCDPISEHNRLYWYRQTLGQGPEFLTYFQNEAQLEKSRLLSDRFSAERPKGSFSTLEIQRTEQGDSAMYLCASSLEDNEQFFGPGTRLTVL.

This chain connects TRBV30 to TRBJ2-7; checking the TCRdb D call of TRBD2 is not possible without DNA. Germline assignment: CDR1 GTSNPN and CDR2 SVGIG (reference sequence). This CDR3 is built from 14 residues. The chain's CDR3 is CAWSDAGGPYEQYF.

The chain links TRBV10-3 to TRBJ1-5; the TCRdb D gene call, TRBD1, has no DNA to confirm it. CDR1 is ENHRY and CDR2 is SYGVKD in the germline V gene. This CDR3 comprises 14 residues. CDR3 region: CAISAGTGDQPQHF.

The V gene is TRBV5-1, the J gene TRBJ1-2. This CDR3 contains 17 residues. CDR1 SGHRS and CDR2 YFSETQ come from the germline V gene. Here the CDR3 reads CASAPEGLGKANYGYTF.

The genes are TRBV28 and TRBJ2-1. CDR1 and CDR2 from the germline V gene are MDHEN and SYDVKM. CDR3 length: 15 residues. The CDR3 sequence: CASSETGSSYNEQFF.